A selection of T cell receptor beta chains follows, all from one sample in a study of T cells in Graves' hyperthyroidism and ophthalmopathy. Via MiXCR, TCRdb re-called the multiplex PCR reads, giving one row per CDR3 protein. The data hold under 400,000 distinct CDR3 sequences, with roughly 18% observed a single time. The sequenced material came from blood. The receptors here all came from a woman aged 45-60 years with Graves' hyperthyroidism. Each CDR3 is given with its conserved first and last residue. Each record gives: V gene, J gene, D gene, clone size, CDR3 DNA, CDR3 protein. The D gene is left open where the match is weak. For some rows the clone size is stated as once, few or many, or as a class when expanded; others skip it.

>TRBV27|TRBJ1-6|-|-
TGTGCCAGCAGTTTATCGGGAGGGAGTTTGGGGTTACCCCTCCACTTT
CASSLSGGSLGLPLHF
>TRBV3-1|TRBJ2-5|-|-
TGTGCCAGCAGCCAAGGGCCAGCAGCGGAGACCCAGTACTTC
CASSQGPAAETQYF
>TRBV20-1|TRBJ2-1|-|many
TGCAGTGCCCAGACTTGGAATGAGCAGTTCTTC
CSAQTWNEQFF
>TRBV6-1|TRBJ1-6|-|few
TGTGCCAGCAGTGAAGAGACAGGCCCTAATTCACCCCTCCACTTT
CASSEETGPNSPLHF
>TRBV7-9|TRBJ2-5|TRBD2|few
TGTGCCAGCAGCTCTTCCGGCGGGGGGTACCAAGAGACCCAGTACTTC
CASSSSGGGYQETQYF
>TRBV12-3/TRBV12-4|TRBJ1-6|TRBD1|many
TGTGCCAGCAGTCCCCTCGACAGGGGTGGATCACCCCTCCACTTT
CASSPLDRGGSPLHF
>TRBV28|TRBJ2-7|-|many
TGTGCCAGCAGTTTGCCAGGGGGGACCTACGAGCAGTACTTC
CASSLPGGTYEQYF
>TRBV12-3/TRBV12-4|TRBJ1-2|-|many
TGTGCCAGCAGCCAACAGGCTAACTATGGCTACACCTTC
CASSQQANYGYTF
>TRBV13|TRBJ2-4|-|-
TGTGCCAGCAGCTTAGGCCTAGGCAGGCTCAAAAACATTCAGTACTTC
CASSLGLGRLKNIQYF
>TRBV20-1|TRBJ2-3|-|few
TGCAGTGCTAGAAGATCGGGTACCACAGATACGCAGTATTTT
CSARRSGTTDTQYF